Listed below are T cell receptor beta chains from one sample, sequenced in a study of T cell changes during pregnancy in multiple sclerosis. TCRdb keeps only in-frame clones here, not all; method: immunoSEQ multiplex PCR. The table shows 50,000 or so clones, with about 91% occurring only once. The specimen was CD8+ T cells from peripheral blood mononuclear cells, collected after pregnancy. The receptors shown here come from a female donor with multiple sclerosis, enrolled in a pregnancy study. Each CDR3 is given with its conserved first and last residue. The order of the fields is J gene, V gene, D gene, clone size, CDR3 DNA, CDR3 protein. The D gene is left open where the match is weak. A clone size is listed for some rows: how often the clone was seen (once, few, many), or a class if it is expanded.

TRBJ2-3,TRBV6-1,TRBD1,NA,TGTGCCAGCGAAAGGACAGGGGATGCCACAGATACGCAGTATTTT,CASERTGDATDTQYF
TRBJ2-2,TRBV9,TRBD2,NA,TGTGCCAGCAGCCCTTCCGGGACTACCATCACCGGGGAGCTGTTTTTT,CASSPSGTTITGELFF
TRBJ1-2,TRBV25-1,NA,once,TGTGCCAGCAGTGGCCCGACCGGGGGGGGCTACACCTTC,CASSGPTGGGYTF
TRBJ2-1,TRBV27,NA,NA,TGTGCCAGCCGGGACACTTACAATGAGCAGTTCTTC,CASRDTYNEQFF
TRBJ2-5,TRBV19,NA,NA,TGTGCCAGTAGTATCTCCGGGGAAGAGACCCAGTACTTC,CASSISGEETQYF
TRBJ2-7,TRBV2,NA,once,TGTGCCAGCAACGGGGGGCACGAGCAGTACTTC,CASNGGHEQYF
TRBJ2-6,TRBV9,TRBD1,NA,TGTGCCAGCAGAGAAGGACAGGGTGCTGGGGCCAACGTCCTGACTTTC,CASREGQGAGANVLTF
TRBJ1-1,TRBV6-1,TRBD1,NA,TGTGCCAGCAGTGGGAACAGGGGTTACACTGAAGCTTTCTTT,CASSGNRGYTEAFF
TRBJ2-2,TRBV5-4,TRBD2,NA,TGTGCCAGCAGCTTGGGCGGGGGGGCGATCGGGGAGCTGTTTTTT,CASSLGGGAIGELFF
TRBJ1-5,TRBV11-2,NA,NA,TGTGCCAGCAGCTATAGCACCGAAGACAATCAGCCCCAGCATTTT,CASSYSTEDNQPQHF
TRBJ1-2,TRBV7-2,NA,NA,TGTGCCAGCAGCTTAGGGAACAGCCAGGGCTACACCTTC,CASSLGNSQGYTF
TRBJ2-1,TRBV27,TRBD2,NA,TGTGCCAGCAGCCTCTCCGGGACTAGCGGCCTTTCCCTCTCCTACAATGAGCAGTTCTTC,CASSLSGTSGLSLSYNEQFF
TRBJ1-2,TRBV9,NA,NA,TGTGCCAGCAGCGTAGATTCGAGTGGGGAGTCCTATGGCTACACCTTC,CASSVDSSGESYGYTF
TRBJ1-5,TRBV19,TRBD1,once,TGTGCCAGTCTTTGGGGACAGGGTAGCAATCAGCCCCAGCATTTT,CASLWGQGSNQPQHF
TRBJ2-1,TRBV28,TRBD1,NA,TGTGCCAGCAGTCTCAGGGGGCCGTACAATGAGCAGTTCTTC,CASSLRGPYNEQFF
TRBJ1-3,TRBV13,NA,NA,TGTGCCAGCAGCTTCACAGGGAGGGACACCATATATTTT,CASSFTGRDTIYF
TRBJ2-3,TRBV5-5,TRBD1,NA,TGTGCCAGCAGCTTGGGGGACAGGACAGATACGCAGTATTTT,CASSLGDRTDTQYF
TRBJ1-1,TRBV10-3,NA,NA,TGTGCCATCAGTGATTGGATAGGGGGAGTCGCTGAAGCTTTCTTT,CAISDWIGGVAEAFF
TRBJ1-5,TRBV30,NA,NA,TGTGCCTGGAGTGTAACAGGGACTACAGGTCAGCCCCAGCATTTT,CAWSVTGTTGQPQHF